The 13 T cell receptor beta chains presented below share a single source sample, sequenced in a study of control samples from healthy donors and cancer patients. The method was immunoSEQ multiplex PCR; TCRdb's version includes in-frame clones alone and lacks a portion of them. Of 150,000 or so clones listed, around 95% are singletons. Sequences were obtained from blood. The receptors here all came from a woman between 55 and 75 years old in good health.

This sequence joins TRBV18 and TRBJ2-3; TRBD1 matches at 9 bases. CDR1 is KGHSH and CDR2 is LQKENI in the germline V gene. Germline trimming cut 2 bases from V and 0 bases from J; bases unmatched to any gene: 6. This CDR3 contains 17 residues. DNA for the CDR3: TGTGCCAGCTCACCAAGGGGGACAGGGTTGAGCACAGATACGCAGTATTTT. Translating it yields CASSPRGTGLSTDTQYF. Looking up the rest from reference TRBV18 and TRBJ2-3 gives the full variable domain: NAGVMQNPRHLVRRRGQEARLRCSPMKGHSHVYWYRQLPEEGLKFMVYLQKENIIDESGMPKERFSAEFPKEGPSILRIQQVVRGDSAAYFCASSPRGTGLSTDTQYFGPGTRLTVL.

The chain joins TRBV4-3 to TRBJ1-3; the match to TRBD1 covers 11 bases. This CDR3 contains 16 residues. Trimming removed 4 bases from V and 1 base from J; junction bases left unmatched: 3. Germline V gene data show CDR1 as LGHNA and CDR2 as YSLEER. CDR3 sequence reads: CASSPGQGGSGNTIYF. CDR3 coding DNA: TGCGCCAGCAGCCCGGGACAGGGGGGTTCTGGAAACACCATATATTTT.

The gene calls are TRBV5-1 and TRBJ1-1, with D unresolved. The CDR3 has 13 residues. Trimming pared 5 bases from V and 0 bases from J, leaving 8 bases between. Germline values: CDR1 SGHRS, CDR2 YFSETQ. The CDR3, as DNA: TGCGCCAGCAGTGTAGGCTTGAACACTGAAGCTTTCTTT. This gives the protein CASSVGLNTEAFF.

Comments on this clone: Other DNA sequences within the sample encode an identical CDR3. The V and J genes are TRBV3-1 (or the pseudogene TRBV3-2) and TRBJ1-1; D uncertain. In germline, CDR1 is LGHDT, CDR2 YNNKEL (reference sequence). Trimming pared 1 base from V and 4 bases from J, leaving 7 bases between. CDR3 size: 13 residues. The CDR3 DNA is TGTGCCAGCAGCCAAGCAGAGGGCACTGAAGCTTTCTTT. This translates into CASSQAEGTEAFF.

The V and J genes are TRBV14 and TRBJ2-1; D gene unclear. Germline V gives CDR1 SGHDN, CDR2 FVKESK. CDR3 length: 15 amino acids. Deletions cut 8 bases from V and 9 bases from J, with 23 bases between. The CDR3 is CASGEASPARSEQFF. The CDR3 bases are TGTGCCAGCGGCGAGGCGTCACCTGCGAGGAGTGAGCAGTTCTTC.

This chain links TRBV7-2 with TRBJ2-2, with 8 bases that match TRBD2. In germline, CDR1 is SGHTA, CDR2 FQGNSA. The CDR3 sequence is 16 residues long. The ends lost 7 bases at V and 7 bases at J; junction bases unmatched: 14. This chain's CDR3 is CASTLGPGGAGGELFF. CDR3 sequence (DNA): TGTGCCAGCACCCTAGGGCCCGGGGGGGCCGGCGGGGAGCTGTTTTTT.

V and J are TRBV19 and TRBJ2-3; no firm D call. This CDR3 comprises 11 residues. The germline V gene encodes CDR1 LNHDA and CDR2 SQIVND (reference sequence). With 3 bases removed from V and 6 bases from J, the gap between germline ends came to 4 bases. CDR3 loop: CASSMFDTQYF. The CDR3 DNA is TGTGCCAGTAGTATGTTTGATACGCAGTATTTT.

This clone was seen once. This chain joins TRBV4-2 and TRBJ1-1; D possibly corresponds to TRBD1 (5 bases). This CDR3 spans 15 amino acids. Germline CDR1 and CDR2: LGHNA and YNFKEQ. V was clipped by 0 bases and J by 0 bases, with 8 bases between them. The CDR3 DNA reads TGTGCCAGCAGCCAAGAAGTGACAGTGAACACTGAAGCTTTCTTT. Its translation is CASSQEVTVNTEAFF.

The chain has TRBV7-9 and TRBJ2-7, with 12 nucleotides matching TRBD2. Germline V gene sequence: CDR1 SEHNR, CDR2 FQNEAQ (reference sequence). V was clipped by 5 bases and J by 2 bases; unmatched bases: 10. The CDR3 is 17 residues long. The CDR3: CASSARYTSGGTYEQYF. In DNA form, the CDR3 reads TGTGCCAGCAGCGCTCGCTATACTAGCGGGGGGACCTACGAGCAGTACTTC.

The V call is TRBV11-2, the J call TRBJ2-1, with D perhaps matching TRBD1 (5 bases). This CDR3 contains 16 residues. CDR1 is SGHAT and CDR2 is FQNNGV in the germline V gene. V was trimmed by 2 bases and J by 10 bases, leaving 21 bases between them. DNA for the CDR3: TGTGCCAGCAGCTTAAGGGGTCTGGCCCCAATTTGGGAGCAGTTCTTC. The encoded protein is CASSLRGLAPIWEQFF.

The chain employs TRBV4-2 and TRBJ1-2; D not resolved. Germline V CDR1 and CDR2: LGHNA, YNFKEQ. This CDR3 contains 15 residues. The V end lost 4 bases, the J end lost 2 bases, and 14 bases lay between the germline ends. The CDR3 here is CASSLGRAANYGYTF. The DNA for the CDR3 is TGTGCCAGCAGCCTCGGTAGGGCAGCCAACTATGGCTACACCTTC.

This chain links TRBV11-2 with TRBJ2-7, with D perhaps TRBD2 (5 bases). The V end lost 1 base, the J end lost 1 base, and 23 bases lay between the germline ends. Germline CDR1 and CDR2: SGHAT and FQNNGV. The CDR3 length is 19 residues. CDR3 coding DNA: TGTGCCAGCAGCTTAGGCGGGTTAGGAAGGACCATGAGATCCTACGAGCAGTACTTC. It codes for CASSLGGLGRTMRSYEQYF.

This rearrangement joins TRBV7-9 to TRBJ1-1; TRBD1 matches 7 bases. Per the germline V gene, CDR1 is SEHNR and CDR2 is FQNEAQ (reference sequence). The CDR3 is 15 amino acids. V was pared by 4 bases and J by 1 base, with 6 bases of the junction left unmatched. CDR3 sequence reads: CASSSEGARNTEAFF. CDR3 bases: TGTGCCAGCAGCTCGGAGGGGGCGCGGAACACTGAAGCTTTCTTT.